This TCR beta chain was observed in a study of blood T cell repertoires in COVID-19. Turning to the study itself: There were acute and convalescent COVID-19 samples, and they came from the United States, Italy and Spain. The cDNA or gDNA used as material had been derived from T cells, B-cell-depleted T cells, or PBMCs.

The Seattle patients joined while their infection was active and were tracked longitudinally afterward. In the authors' methods: Amplification of reference gene primers was used by the study to estimate nucleated cell counts. Profiling relied on immunoSEQ multiplex PCR, and the TCRdb table lists in-frame clones only, not all of them. V and J calls and clone size are given by that table; D and trimming were obtained from the DNA. The sample lists 300,000 to 400,000 clones, about 91% occurring once. The germline V gene encodes CDR1 SSHAT and CDR2 FNYEAQ (reference sequence). The CDR3 is made up of 14 amino acids. The germline V and J ends were trimmed by 4 bases and 2 bases, with 10 bases remaining between them.

The V gene is TRBV7-7, the J gene TRBJ2-3; tentative D call: TRBD1 (6 bases). The receptor comes from a man aged 30 to 45 with COVID-19, enrolled during active disease. The sequenced sample was peripheral blood. The CDR3 nucleotides read TGTGCCAGCAGCTCCACAGGGTACACAGATACGCAGTATTTT. Translation: CASSSTGYTDTQYF.